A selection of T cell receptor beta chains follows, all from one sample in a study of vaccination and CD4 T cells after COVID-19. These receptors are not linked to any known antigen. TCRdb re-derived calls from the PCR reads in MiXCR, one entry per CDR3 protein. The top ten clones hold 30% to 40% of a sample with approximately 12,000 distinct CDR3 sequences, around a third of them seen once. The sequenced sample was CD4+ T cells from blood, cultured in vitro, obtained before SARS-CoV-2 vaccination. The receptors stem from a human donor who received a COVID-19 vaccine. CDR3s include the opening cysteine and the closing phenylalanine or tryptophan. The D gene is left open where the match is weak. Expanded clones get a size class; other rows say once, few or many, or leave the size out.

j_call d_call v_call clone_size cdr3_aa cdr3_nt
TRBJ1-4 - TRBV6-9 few CASSRLGGRGNEKLFF TGTGCCAGCAGTCGACTTGGGGGAAGGGGTAATGAAAAACTGTTTTTT
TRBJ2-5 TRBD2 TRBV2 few CASRRTSGGLKETQYF TGTGCCAGCAGGCGGACTAGCGGGGGGCTTAAAGAGACCCAGTACTTC
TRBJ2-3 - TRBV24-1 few CATRGSGTDTQYF TGTGCCACCAGGGGTTCGGGGACAGATACGCAGTATTTT
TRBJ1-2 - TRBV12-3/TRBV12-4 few CASSLGGEAYGYTF TGTGCCAGCAGTTTGGGAGGGGAGGCATATGGCTACACCTTC
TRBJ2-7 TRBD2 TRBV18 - CASSSGLAGGQVSEQYF TGTGCCAGCTCATCGGGACTAGCGGGGGGCCAAGTCAGCGAGCAGTACTTC
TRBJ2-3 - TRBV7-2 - CASSPRSGQVSTDTQYF TGTGCCAGCAGCCCCCGCTCGGGGCAAGTAAGCACAGATACGCAGTATTTT
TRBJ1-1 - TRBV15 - CATSRYRHMNTEAFF TGTGCCACCAGCAGGTACAGGCACATGAACACTGAAGCTTTCTTT
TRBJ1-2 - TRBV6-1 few CASSQPGRAYGYTF TGTGCCAGCAGTCAGCCGGGACGGGCGTATGGCTACACCTTC
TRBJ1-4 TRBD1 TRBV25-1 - CASSDSGQGASNEKLFF TGTGCCAGCAGTGATTCGGGACAGGGGGCGTCTAATGAAAAACTGTTTTTT
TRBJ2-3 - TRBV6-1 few CASITPDYTDTQYF TGTGCCAGCATCACCCCGGACTACACAGATACGCAGTATTTT
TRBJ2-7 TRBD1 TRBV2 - CASTRDRFHEQYF TGTGCCAGCACCCGGGACAGGTTCCACGAGCAGTACTTC
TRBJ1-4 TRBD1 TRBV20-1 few CSAIKGAGDEKLFF TGCAGTGCCATAAAGGGGGCGGGGGATGAAAAACTGTTTTTT
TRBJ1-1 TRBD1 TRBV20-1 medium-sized CSAVSDRVGTEAFF TGCAGTGCCGTCTCAGACAGGGTAGGAACTGAAGCTTTCTTT
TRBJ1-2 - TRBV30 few CAWSAMTNNYGYTF TGTGCCTGGAGTGCTATGACAAATAACTATGGCTACACCTTC
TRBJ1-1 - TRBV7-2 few CASSFIQGEAFF TGTGCCAGCAGCTTCATTCAGGGTGAAGCTTTCTTT
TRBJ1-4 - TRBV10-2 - CASRPRGVEKLFF TGCGCCAGCAGACCCCGGGGGGTCGAAAAACTGTTTTTT
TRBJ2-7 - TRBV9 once CASSPTGLLYEQYF TGTGCCAGCAGCCCGACGGGACTCCTCTACGAGCAGTACTTC
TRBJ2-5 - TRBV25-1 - CASSEFTGWETQYF TGTGCCAGCAGTGAATTTACAGGGTGGGAGACCCAGTACTTC
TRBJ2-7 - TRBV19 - CASSIGPDSEQYF TGTGCCAGTAGTATTGGCCCCGATTCAGAGCAGTACTTC
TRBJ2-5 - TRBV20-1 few CSARRGQTQYF TGCAGTGCTAGGCGGGGGCAGACCCAGTACTTC
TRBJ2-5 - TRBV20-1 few CSARTTGTETQYF TGCAGTGCTAGAACCACGGGGACGGAGACCCAGTACTTC
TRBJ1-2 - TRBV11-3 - CASSLGVQGYTF TGTGCCAGCAGCTTAGGGGTGCAGGGCTACACCTTC
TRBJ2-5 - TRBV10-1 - CASSEQGSRQETQYF TGCGCCAGCAGTGAACAGGGATCTCGCCAAGAGACCCAGTACTTC
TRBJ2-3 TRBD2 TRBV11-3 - CASTPRGAETDTQYF TGTGCCAGCACCCCGCGGGGGGCCGAGACAGATACGCAGTATTTT
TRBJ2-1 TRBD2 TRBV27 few CASTTPGLADRTHYNEQFF TGTGCCAGCACCACACCGGGACTAGCGGACAGAACCCACTACAATGAGCAGTTCTTC
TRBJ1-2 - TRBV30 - CAWSGIVERGYGYTF TGTGCCTGGAGTGGTATTGTCGAGAGAGGGTATGGCTACACCTTC
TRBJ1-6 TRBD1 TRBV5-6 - CASSYGQVWSNSPLHF TGTGCCAGCAGCTACGGACAGGTTTGGTCTAATTCACCCCTCCACTTT
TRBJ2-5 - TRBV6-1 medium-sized CASSDRASTGTQYF TGTGCCAGCAGTGATAGGGCCTCGACAGGAACCCAGTACTTC
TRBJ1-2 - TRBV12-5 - CASQRGANYGYTF TGTGCTAGCCAGAGGGGAGCTAACTATGGCTACACCTTC
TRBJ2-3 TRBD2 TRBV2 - CASRKIAGPDTQYF TGTGCCAGCAGGAAAATAGCGGGGCCAGATACGCAGTATTTT
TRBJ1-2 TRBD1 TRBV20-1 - CSARDRRTGQVLYGYTF TGCAGTGCTAGAGATCGGAGGACCGGACAGGTTCTCTATGGCTACACCTTC
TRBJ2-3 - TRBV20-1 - CSARDPMNGGRISSTDTQYF TGCAGTGCTAGAGATCCGATGAACGGGGGCCGTATCTCTAGCACAGATACGCAGTATTTT
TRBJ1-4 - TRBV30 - CAWSWKGGEKLFF TGTGCCTGGAGTTGGAAAGGGGGTGAAAAACTGTTTTTT
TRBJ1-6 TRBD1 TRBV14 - CASSPGQGAISPLHF TGTGCCAGCAGCCCTGGACAGGGGGCGATTTCACCCCTCCACTTT
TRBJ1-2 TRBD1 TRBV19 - CASLPRQGYGYTF TGTGCCAGTCTCCCCCGACAGGGCTATGGCTACACCTTC
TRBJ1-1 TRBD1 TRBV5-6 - CASSLAGQGRDTEAFF TGTGCCAGCAGCTTGGCGGGACAGGGCCGTGACACTGAAGCTTTCTTT
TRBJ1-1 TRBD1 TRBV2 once CASRRTGVRAEAFF TGTGCCAGCAGGAGGACAGGGGTGCGGGCTGAAGCTTTCTTT
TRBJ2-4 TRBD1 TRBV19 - CASSNRQGDIQYF TGTGCCAGTAGTAATCGACAGGGGGACATTCAGTACTTC
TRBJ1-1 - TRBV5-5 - CASSLNRVPNTEAFF TGTGCCAGCAGCTTAAACCGGGTTCCGAACACTGAAGCTTTCTTT
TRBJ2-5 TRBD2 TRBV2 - CASSVEAGGLQETQYF TGTGCCAGCAGTGTCGAAGCGGGGGGGCTTCAAGAGACCCAGTACTTC
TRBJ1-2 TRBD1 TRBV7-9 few CASSPGTAIYGYTF TGTGCCAGCAGCCCCGGGACAGCGATCTATGGCTACACCTTC
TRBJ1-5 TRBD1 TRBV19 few CASSSGTGGRGNQPQHF TGTGCCAGTAGTTCCGGGACAGGGGGCAGGGGCAATCAGCCCCAGCATTTT
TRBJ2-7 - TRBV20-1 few CSASFQGIGYEQYF TGCAGTGCTTCTTTTCAGGGGATCGGATACGAGCAGTACTTC
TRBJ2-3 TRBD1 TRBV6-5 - CASSYRDRPGDTQYF TGTGCCAGCAGTTACCGGGACAGGCCGGGAGATACGCAGTATTTT
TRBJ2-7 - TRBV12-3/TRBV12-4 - CASSLGDGYEQYF TGTGCCAGCAGTTTAGGGGACGGCTACGAGCAGTACTTC
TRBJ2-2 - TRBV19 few CASSRNKSGGRIPGELFF TGTGCCAGTAGTAGGAATAAATCAGGGGGGCGCATTCCCGGGGAGCTGTTTTTT
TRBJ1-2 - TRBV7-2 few CASSFDGYGYTF TGTGCCAGCAGCTTTGATGGCTATGGCTACACCTTC
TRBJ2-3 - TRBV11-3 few CASSADGASTDTQYF TGTGCCAGCAGCGCCGATGGGGCGAGCACAGATACGCAGTATTTT